The T cell receptor beta chain under discussion was sequenced for a study of T cell responses to AZD1222 COVID-19 vaccine. Germline-derived CDR1 and CDR2 are SGHDT and YYEEEE. With 1 base removed from V and 0 bases from J, the gap between germline ends came to 11 bases. The CDR3 has 16 residues. Profiling relied on immunoSEQ multiplex PCR, and the TCRdb table lists in-frame clones only, not all of them. In the table there are 110,000 to 150,000 clones, just over 90% of which are singletons. Sequencing was performed on peripheral blood, taken 28 days after the second AZD1222 dose. This receptor was obtained from an adult who received the AZD1222 COVID-19 vaccine. The V and J genes are TRBV5-6 and TRBJ1-5; weak D call: TRBD1 (5 bases). The DNA of the CDR3 is TGTGCCAGCAGCTTGACAGGAGACTATAGCAATCAGCCCCAGCATTTT. It codes for CASSLTGDYSNQPQHF.